This T cell receptor (beta chain) originates from a study of regulatory T cells in long-lasting Graves disease. To make TCR beta libraries, researchers used iRepertoire HTBI primers and Arm-PCR of CDR3 regions. MiXCR, run by TCRdb on the multiplex PCR reads, gives a single entry per CDR3 protein. This sample carries about 610,000 distinct CDR3 sequences, 15% to 20% of them seen once, and the ten largest clones take around 13%. General observations from the study: Under persistent disease, TRBV28, TRBJ1-2 and TRBJ2-5 were used preferentially.

This CDR3 is 12 amino acids long. V dropped 5 bases and J dropped 4 bases, with 10 bases sitting between them. Germline loops: CDR1 SQVTM, CDR2 ANQGSEA. Described time point: newly diagnosed GD, antithyroid drugs for less than 3 months. RNA isolated from PBMCs was used to make the TCR library. The sample holds a few counts of this clonotype. The antigen remains undetermined. This sample also belongs to another study, concerning T cells in Graves' hyperthyroidism and ophthalmopathy.

This sample comprised peripheral blood mononuclear cells (PBMCs), obtained at new diagnosis, from a patient treated with antithyroid drugs. J is TRBJ2-3 and V is TRBV29-1, with D possibly TRBD2 on 5 matching bases. The sequence came from a man younger than 35 with Graves disease. The CDR3 coding sequence is TGCAGCGTTTTCTGGGGAGCAGATACGCAGTATTTT. This gives the protein CSVFWGADTQYF.